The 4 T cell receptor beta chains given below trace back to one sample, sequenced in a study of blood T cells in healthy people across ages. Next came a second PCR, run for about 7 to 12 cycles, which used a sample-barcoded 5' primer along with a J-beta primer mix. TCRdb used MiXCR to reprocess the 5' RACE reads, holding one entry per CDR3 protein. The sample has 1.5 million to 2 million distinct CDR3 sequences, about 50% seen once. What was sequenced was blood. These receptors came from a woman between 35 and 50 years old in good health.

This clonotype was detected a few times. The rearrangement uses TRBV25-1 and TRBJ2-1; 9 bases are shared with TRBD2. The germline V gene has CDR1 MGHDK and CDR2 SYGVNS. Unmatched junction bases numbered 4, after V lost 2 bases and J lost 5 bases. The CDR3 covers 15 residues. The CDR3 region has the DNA TGTGCCAGCAGTGAAATAGCGGGGGCAGACAATGAGCAGTTCTTC. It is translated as CASSEIAGADNEQFF.

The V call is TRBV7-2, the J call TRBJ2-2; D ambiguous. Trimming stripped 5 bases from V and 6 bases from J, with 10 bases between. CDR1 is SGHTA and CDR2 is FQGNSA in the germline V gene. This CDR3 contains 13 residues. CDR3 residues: CASSPYSAGELFF. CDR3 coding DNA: TGTGCCAGCAGCCCATATTCTGCCGGGGAGCTGTTTTTT.

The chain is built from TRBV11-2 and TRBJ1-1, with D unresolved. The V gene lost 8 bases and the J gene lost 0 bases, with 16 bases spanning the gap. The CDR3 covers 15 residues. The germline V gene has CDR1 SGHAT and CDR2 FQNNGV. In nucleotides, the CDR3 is TGTGCCAGCTCACTCAGGTTTGTCATGAACACTGAAGCTTTCTTT. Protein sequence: CASSLRFVMNTEAFF.

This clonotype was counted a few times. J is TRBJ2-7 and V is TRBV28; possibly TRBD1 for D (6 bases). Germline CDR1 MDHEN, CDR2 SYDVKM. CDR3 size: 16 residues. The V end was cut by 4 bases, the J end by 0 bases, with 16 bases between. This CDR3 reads CASSSLQGTLSYEQYF. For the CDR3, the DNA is TGTGCCAGCAGTTCATTACAGGGAACCCTCTCCTACGAGCAGTACTTC.